This T cell receptor beta chain was captured by sequencing in a study of control samples from healthy donors and cancer patients. The method was immunoSEQ multiplex PCR; TCRdb's version includes in-frame clones alone and lacks a portion of them. The sample yields more than 150,000 clones, about 93% seen once. This CDR3 spans 16 amino acids. V gave up 8 bases and J gave up 0 bases, with 20 bases separating them. Germline V CDR1 and CDR2: MDHEN, SYDVKM. This receptor was identified in a man aged 50 or older in good health. Sequencing was done on a sample of blood. This rearrangement joins TRBV28 to TRBJ2-7, with D possibly TRBD2 on 5 matching bases. CDR3 region: CASSTSLGSVSYEQYF. CDR3 in DNA: TGTGCCAGCTCCACAAGCTTGGGGAGTGTCTCCTACGAGCAGTACTTC.